These 26 T cell receptor beta chains were sequenced from one sample in a study of a mutant IDH1 vaccine in newly diagnosed glioma. Some clones are missing from TCRdb's copy, which holds only in-frame ones; the method was immunoSEQ multiplex PCR. The sample includes tens of thousands of clones, around 87% of them seen just once. The time point was: week 35, safety follow-up. The study gave 300 ug of mutant IDH1 20-mer peptide per vaccine dose, with topical imiquimod. Antigens of these TCRs are unknown. The specimen was PBMCs, collected from a glioma patient whose treatment included an IDH1 peptide vaccine. The receptors were gathered from a man aged 25 to 40 with glioma.

This sequence joins TRBV10-2 and TRBJ1-1, with D hard to call. CDR3 size: 13 residues. Germline CDR1 WSHSY, CDR2 SAAADI. V was cut by 4 bases and J by 2 bases, with 8 bases left in between. CDR3 nucleotide sequence: TGCGCCAGCAGTGCACAACCCAACACTGAAGCTTTCTTT. Protein: CASSAQPNTEAFF.

V usage is TRBV9 and J usage is TRBJ1-2; 7 bases are a match to TRBD1. The CDR3 contains 16 residues. After removal of 4 bases from V and 6 bases from J, the junction contained 15 bases not matched to a gene. The germline gives CDR1 SGDLS, CDR2 YYNGEE. The CDR3 here is CASSPSGTVSSNGYTF. The CDR3 DNA reads as TGTGCCAGCAGCCCTTCCGGGACAGTGTCCTCCAATGGCTACACCTTC.

This chain links TRBV7-3 with TRBJ2-3; 9 positions agree with TRBD1. CDR1 and CDR2 from the germline V gene are SGHTA and FQGTGA. This CDR3 has 16 residues. Unmatched junction bases numbered 11, after V lost 4 bases and J lost 6 bases. DNA of the CDR3: TGTGCCAGCAGCTCCAGGACAGGGGATAGCATGGATACGCAGTATTTT. Its translation is CASSSRTGDSMDTQYF.

The V call is TRBV28, the J call TRBJ1-1, with D uncertain. The CDR3 sequence is 16 residues long. Germline values: CDR1 MDHEN, CDR2 SYDVKM. V lost 6 bases to trimming and J lost 0 bases, with 17 bases between them. CDR3 in DNA: TGTGCCAGCAGCATATGGTCCGGAAGAATGAACACTGAAGCTTTCTTT. Its translation is CASSIWSGRMNTEAFF.

The rearrangement joins TRBV6-6 to TRBJ1-1; D ambiguous. The CDR3 sequence is 11 residues long. Trimming removed 6 bases from V and 10 bases from J, with 12 bases in between. The germline V gene has CDR1 MNHNY and CDR2 SVGAGI (reference sequence). The CDR3 DNA sequence: TGTGCCAGCAGCCTGAACGGTGGAGCTTTCTTT. The encoded protein is CASSLNGGAFF.

The chain has TRBV28 and TRBJ1-2; tentative D call: TRBD1 (5 bases). The CDR3 covers 14 residues. V lost 5 bases to trimming and J lost 0 bases, with 10 bases between them. Germline CDR1 MDHEN, CDR2 SYDVKM. CDR3 DNA sequence: TGTGCCAGCAGTAACCAGGGCCCTAACTATGGCTACACCTTC. The encoded protein is CASSNQGPNYGYTF.

This chain uses TRBV7-9 with TRBJ1-1; 7 bases are shared with TRBD1. Unmatched junction bases numbered 13, after V lost 1 base and J lost 2 bases. The germline CDR1 and CDR2 sequences are SEHNR and FQNEAQ (reference sequence). The length of the CDR3 is 18 residues. CDR3 nucleotide sequence: TGTGCCAGCAGCTTAGTAACCCCTCAGGGGGAATTAAACACTGAAGCTTTCTTT. It yields the protein CASSLVTPQGELNTEAFF.

This clone has only a few counts. This sequence joins TRBV29-1 and TRBJ1-2; no firm D call. Deletions cut 7 bases from V and 4 bases from J, with 22 bases between. There are 15 residues in the CDR3. Germline CDR1 SQVTM, CDR2 ANQGSEA. CDR3 sequence (DNA): TGCAGCGCCCGGGAATCCGGGAAGCTTGTCTATGGCTACACCTTC. Protein sequence: CSARESGKLVYGYTF.

This chain uses TRBV9 with TRBJ1-6; D may be TRBD1 (5 bases). This CDR3 is 13 amino acids long. Trimming removed 0 bases at V and 11 bases at J, with 9 bases between. Germline V lookup: CDR1 SGDLS, CDR2 YYNGEE. The CDR3 sequence is CASSVVNRPPLHF. As DNA, the CDR3 is TGTGCCAGCAGCGTAGTTAACAGGCCACCCCTCCACTTT.

The rearrangement uses TRBV27 and TRBJ1-4, with TRBD1 as a possible D gene (6 bases). Trimming took off 6 bases at V and 3 bases at J, with 11 bases between the two ends. Looked up from germline, CDR1 is MNHEY and CDR2 is SMNVEV (reference sequence). The CDR3 has 14 residues. Here the CDR3 DNA reads TGTGCCAGCAGATTGGACAGACCTAATGAAAAACTGTTTTTT. Translated, it gives CASRLDRPNEKLFF.

J is TRBJ1-1 and V is TRBV9, with D unresolved. The CDR3 covers 13 residues. CDR1 is SGDLS, CDR2 YYNGEE, per germline. V shed 1 base and J shed 0 bases, with 4 bases lying between them. Written as DNA, the CDR3 is TGTGCCAGCAGCGTATCAGTGAACACTGAAGCTTTCTTT. Residues: CASSVSVNTEAFF. Supplemented by reference TRBV9 and TRBJ1-1, the full variable domain reads DSGVTQTPKHLITATGQRVTLRCSPRSGDLSVYWYQQSLDQGLQFLIQYYNGEERAKGNILERFSAQQFPDLHSELNLSSLELGDSALYFCASSVSVNTEAFFGQGTRLTVV.

This clone was seen a single time. The chain uses TRBV19 and TRBJ1-1, with D maybe TRBD1 (6 bases). The germline V and J ends were trimmed by 7 bases and 5 bases, with 17 bases remaining between them. There are 14 residues in the CDR3. Germline CDR1 is LNHDA and CDR2 is SQIVND (reference sequence). The CDR3 DNA follows: TGTGCCAGTATTCGGACAGCTTTTGGGACTGAAGCTTTCTTT. Translating gives CASIRTAFGTEAFF.

The V gene is TRBV7-2, the J gene TRBJ2-7; maybe TRBD2 (5 bases). V gave up 5 bases and J gave up 1 base, with 15 bases separating them. Germline V gene lookup returns CDR1 SGHTA and CDR2 FQGNSA. There are 15 residues in the CDR3. The CDR3 here is CASSRQLGSSYEQYF. DNA of the CDR3: TGTGCCAGCAGCCGCCAATTAGGGAGTTCCTACGAGCAGTACTTC.

The rearrangement joins TRBV28 to TRBJ1-1, with TRBD1 matching 8 bases. The CDR3 totals 11 residues. V trimming: 8 bases; J trimming: 11 bases; junction bases outside the gene matches: 7. CDR1 and CDR2 from the germline V gene are MDHEN and SYDVKM. The CDR3 nucleotides are TGTGCCAGCGGGGCGAGGGACAGGGCTTTCTTT. Amino acid sequence: CASGARDRAFF.

This chain connects TRBV7-2 to TRBJ2-5; TRBD2 matches at 9 bases. The junction had 4 bases not matched to a gene; V was cut back by 1 base and J by 1 base. CDR3 length: 16 amino acids. The germline gives CDR1 SGHTA, CDR2 FQGNSA. Here the CDR3 DNA reads TGTGCCAGCAGCTTAGTATTGCGGGGGGGCCAAGAGACCCAGTACTTC. This translates into CASSLVLRGGQETQYF.

J is TRBJ1-2 and V is TRBV20-1; D gene ambiguous. Germline loops: CDR1 DFQATT, CDR2 SNEGSKA (reference sequence). Deletions cut 6 bases from V and 2 bases from J, with 1 base between. This CDR3 spans 9 amino acids. The CDR3 loop is CSANYGYTF. In DNA, the CDR3 is TGCAGTGCCAACTATGGCTACACCTTC.

The chain has TRBV5-1 and TRBJ2-7; D may be TRBD2 (6 bases). V lost 0 bases and J 3 bases, leaving 10 bases between the germline ends. The length of the CDR3 is 14 residues. Germline V gives CDR1 SGHRS, CDR2 YFSETQ. CDR3 sequence: CASSLAGVIYEQYF. The CDR3, as DNA: TGCGCCAGCAGCTTGGCGGGAGTTATCTACGAGCAGTACTTC.

This rearrangement joins TRBV7-2 to TRBJ2-7; either TRBD1 or TRBD2 may supply D (5 bases each). Germline V gene sequence: CDR1 SGHTA, CDR2 FQGNSA. With 1 base removed from V and 5 bases from J, the gap between germline ends came to 12 bases. CDR3 length equals 14 residues. The CDR3 region is CASSLDGALDEQYF. The DNA for the CDR3 is TGTGCCAGCAGCTTAGACGGGGCCCTGGACGAGCAGTACTTC.

The chain links TRBV15 to TRBJ1-2, with unresolved D. Trimming pared 4 bases from V and 2 bases from J, leaving 8 bases between. The CDR3 has 13 residues. CDR1 and CDR2 (germline): LNHNV, YYDKDF (reference sequence). CDR3 DNA sequence: TGTGCCACCAGCATGTCGGGCAACTATGGCTACACCTTC. This codes for CATSMSGNYGYTF.

CDR3 sequence reads: CSVPGQYLAGELFF. The CDR3 region has the DNA TGCAGCGTTCCCGGACAGTACTTAGCCGGGGAGCTGTTTTTT. The chain combines TRBV29-1 with TRBJ2-2, with D perhaps matching TRBD1 (6 bases). V dropped 5 bases and J dropped 6 bases, with 16 bases sitting between them. This CDR3 spans 14 amino acids. Germline V gene data show CDR1 as SQVTM and CDR2 as ANQGSEA.

The V call is TRBV7-9, the J call TRBJ2-5; 7 positions match TRBD1. Germline loops: CDR1 SEHNR, CDR2 FQNEAQ (reference sequence). The CDR3 totals 14 residues. J lost 5 bases, V lost 0 bases, and 3 bases had no gene match. In nucleotides, the CDR3 is TGTGCCAGCAGCTTAGCCACAGGGGACGAGACCCAGTACTTC. Translating gives CASSLATGDETQYF.

As concerns this clone: The same CDR3 can be traced to other DNA sequences in this sample. V and J are TRBV5-4 and TRBJ2-3; possibly TRBD1 for D (5 bases). V shed 0 bases and J shed 4 bases, with 6 bases lying between them. The CDR3 is 13 residues long. Germline assignment: CDR1 SGHNT and CDR2 YYREEE (reference sequence). CDR3 DNA sequence: TGTGCCAGCAGCTTGGGGGGCGCAGATACGCAGTATTTT. The encoded protein is CASSLGGADTQYF.

The rearrangement joins TRBV7-8 to TRBJ1-1, with TRBD1 as a possible D gene (6 bases). The CDR3 sequence is 14 residues long. Germline V CDR1 and CDR2: SGHVS, FQNEAQ. Trimming took off 5 bases at V and 2 bases at J, with 12 bases between the two ends. CDR3 protein: CASSRTGQNTEAFF. The CDR3 DNA follows: TGTGCCAGCAGCCGAACGGGACAAAACACTGAAGCTTTCTTT. The whole variable domain, remainder taken from reference TRBV7-8 and TRBJ1-1, is GAGVSQSPRYKVAKRGQDVALRCDPISGHVSLFWYQQALGQGPEFLTYFQNEAQLDKSGLPSDRFFAERPEGSVSTLKIQRTQQEDSAVYLCASSRTGQNTEAFFGQGTRLTVV.

This chain connects TRBV6-6 to TRBJ1-1; D remains ambiguous. This CDR3 is built from 13 residues. From germline, CDR1 is MNHNY and CDR2 SVGAGI (reference sequence). Between the trimmed V and J ends, which lost 7 bases and 0 bases, there was a span of 9 bases. The CDR3, as DNA: TGTGCCAGCACGTCCCCTCTGAACACTGAAGCTTTCTTT. It yields the protein CASTSPLNTEAFF.

This sequence joins TRBV2 and TRBJ1-2; no clear D. Germline V lookup: CDR1 SNHLY, CDR2 FYNNEI. Trimming took off 3 bases at V and 4 bases at J, with 15 bases between the two ends. CDR3 length: 15 amino acids. This CDR3 is CASSEVEEFAYGYTF. In DNA, the CDR3 is TGTGCCAGCAGTGAGGTAGAAGAGTTTGCCTATGGCTACACCTTC. Using reference TRBV2 and TRBJ1-2 for the parts outside the CDR3, the full variable domain is EPEVTQTPSHQVTQMGQEVILRCVPISNHLYFYWYRQILGQKVEFLVSFYNNEISEKSEIFDDQFSVERPDGSNFTLKIRSTKLEDSAMYFCASSEVEEFAYGYTFGSGTRLTVV.

J is TRBJ2-5 and V is TRBV5-8; D gene unclear. V was clipped by 4 bases and J by 4 bases, with 11 bases between them. Per germline, CDR1 SGHTS and CDR2 YDEGEE. The CDR3 has 13 amino acids. CDR3: CASSRRPRETQYF. The CDR3 coding sequence is TGTGCCAGCAGCCGGCGACCGAGAGAGACCCAGTACTTC.